A single sample gave rise to the 27 T cell receptor beta chains below, sequenced in a study of blood T cells in healthy people across ages. A second PCR, run for roughly 6 to 11 cycles, used a sample-barcoded 5' primer plus a J-beta primer mix. A single record per CDR3 protein comes from TCRdb applying MiXCR to the 5' RACE reads. This sample yields about 1.4 million distinct CDR3 sequences, of which 45% to 70% are seen a single time; 6.5% to 8.5% belongs to the top ten. Sequencing was carried out using blood. These receptors originate from a man younger than 35 in good health.

The rearrangement joins TRBV6-2 or TRBV6-3 to TRBJ2-3; D is undetermined. The CDR3 sequence is 12 residues long. V was trimmed by 5 bases and J by 5 bases, leaving 8 bases between them. Germline V lookup: CDR1 MNHEY, CDR2 SVGEGT. CDR3 nucleotide sequence: TGTGCCAGCAGTCATCGGATAGATACGCAGTATTTT. Translated, it gives CASSHRIDTQYF.

This clonotype occurred a few times. The chain is built from TRBV5-5 and TRBJ2-5; tentatively, D is TRBD2 (5 bases). The J call is uncertain, as TRBJ2-7 better fits the DNA end. CDR1 is SGHKS and CDR2 is YYEKEE in the germline V gene (reference sequence). There are 13 residues in the CDR3. This chain's CDR3 is CASSFEGISEQYF. Here the CDR3 DNA reads TGTGCCAGCAGCTTTGAGGGTATTAGCGAGCAGTACTTC.

This clonotype was seen just once. CDR3 sequence: CASSSGGPVYEQYF. Here the CDR3 DNA reads TGTGCCAGCAGTTCCGGGGGGCCCGTATACGAGCAGTACTTC. The rearrangement joins TRBV12-3 or TRBV12-4 to TRBJ2-7; weak D call: TRBD2 (7 bases). The CDR3 length is 14 residues. With 4 bases removed from V and 4 bases from J, the gap between germline ends came to 14 bases.

The chain uses TRBV6-5 and TRBJ2-5; the D gene is possibly TRBD2 (6 bases). Between the trimmed V and J ends, which lost 6 bases and 4 bases, there was a span of 15 bases. Germline loops: CDR1 MNHEY, CDR2 SVGAGI. The length of the CDR3 is 14 residues. The CDR3 DNA sequence: TGTGCCAGCAGCACGACTAGTCGGGGAGAGACCCAGTACTTC. Residues: CASSTTSRGETQYF.

The chain couples TRBV18 to TRBJ1-4, with D unresolved. Trimming removed 5 bases from V and 3 bases from J, with 7 bases in between. Germline V gene sequence: CDR1 KGHSH, CDR2 LQKENI. The CDR3 is made up of 13 amino acids. The CDR3 sequence is CASSKQANEKLFF. CDR3 DNA sequence: TGTGCCAGCTCAAAGCAGGCTAATGAAAAACTGTTTTTT.

This clonotype was observed at least ten times. The chain couples TRBV20-1 to TRBJ1-2; a possible D gene is TRBD1 (5 bases). This CDR3 comprises 12 residues. Germline CDR1 DFQATT, CDR2 SNEGSKA (reference sequence). V lost 5 bases to trimming and J lost 7 bases, with 14 bases between them. CDR3 DNA: TGCAGTGCTCCGGGGGTGGGTAGTGGCTACACCTTC. This encodes CSAPGVGSGYTF.

The chain uses TRBV7-2 and TRBJ1-6; D is possibly TRBD1 (5 bases). Germline values: CDR1 SGHTA, CDR2 FQGNSA. This CDR3 has 16 residues. Trimming removed 0 bases from V and 7 bases from J, with 13 bases in between. DNA of the CDR3: TGTGCCAGCAGCTTAGCTCCGGCAGGGTTGAATTCACCCCTCCACTTT. Its translation is CASSLAPAGLNSPLHF.

V gene TRBV20-1 combines with J gene TRBJ2-5; TRBD2 matches at 9 bases. Germline trimming cut 3 bases from V and 4 bases from J; bases unmatched to any gene: 15. The CDR3 consists of 17 residues. Germline V gene lookup returns CDR1 DFQATT and CDR2 SNEGSKA (reference sequence). CDR3 sequence (DNA): TGCAGTGCTAGGCTCTGGCGGGGGGGCCTTGGTGGAGAGACCCAGTACTTC. As protein: CSARLWRGGLGGETQYF.

This clonotype showed up just a few times. The CDR3 DNA is TGCGCCAGCAGCCAAGGGACACCCACCGGGGAGCTGTTTTTT. Protein: CASSQGTPTGELFF. The J gene is TRBJ2-2, the V gene TRBV4-1; maybe TRBD1 (5 bases). Between the trimmed V and J ends, which lost 1 base and 4 bases, there was a span of 7 bases. The CDR3 totals 14 residues. CDR1 is MGHRA, CDR2 YSYEKL, per germline.

J is TRBJ2-7 and V is TRBV4-2; D remains ambiguous. The germline V gene has CDR1 LGHNA and CDR2 YNFKEQ. Trimming removed 6 bases from V and 0 bases from J, with 9 bases in between. The CDR3 is 13 residues long. The CDR3 nucleotides read TGTGCCAGCAGTCGCCCATCCTCCTACGAGCAGTACTTC. This sequence encodes CASSRPSSYEQYF.

Of note for this clonotype: Given a much more abundant clone one base away, this may be a read error. The chain uses TRBV6-1 and TRBJ2-5; 11 nucleotides align to TRBD2. The CDR3 totals 15 residues. Germline trimming cut 1 base from V and 4 bases from J; bases unmatched to any gene: 2. Germline loops: CDR1 MNHNS, CDR2 SASEGT. CDR3 in amino acids: CASSEVAGGPETQYF. The CDR3, as DNA: TGTGCCAGCAGTGAAGTAGCGGGGGGGCCAGAGACCCAGTACTTC.

The chain uses TRBV7-9 and TRBJ2-7; D not resolved. This CDR3 region has 13 residues. In germline, CDR1 is SEHNR, CDR2 FQNEAQ (reference sequence). V gave up 5 bases and J gave up 7 bases, with 15 bases separating them. CDR3 DNA: TGTGCCAGCAGCCCCCGAGGTGGGCGGGAGCAGTACTTC. It yields the protein CASSPRGGREQYF. The entire variable domain, with the rest obtained from reference TRBV7-9 and TRBJ2-7, is as follows: DTGVSQNPRHKITKRGQNVTFRCDPISEHNRLYWYRQTLGQGPEFLTYFQNEAQLEKSRLLSDRFSAERPKGSFSTLEIQRTEQGDSAMYLCASSPRGGREQYFGPGTRLTVT.

The rearrangement joins TRBV28 to TRBJ2-1; D may be TRBD1 (5 bases). Gene TRBJ2-7 matches the end of the DNA better, so the J call may be wrong. The length of the CDR3 is 13 residues. The germline CDR1 and CDR2 sequences are MDHEN and SYDVKM. CDR3 in amino acids: CASSSQEPYEQYF. Written as DNA, the CDR3 is TGTGCCAGCAGTTCACAGGAGCCCTACGAGCAGTACTTC.

J is TRBJ2-1 and V is TRBV6-2 or TRBV6-3; 10 bases map to TRBD2. The V gene end was trimmed by 8 bases and the J gene end by 8 bases; junction bases not matched to a gene: 12. CDR1 and CDR2 (germline): MNHEY, SVGEGT. This CDR3 spans 15 amino acids. CDR3 DNA: TGTGCCAGCGGTCAGAGCGGGAGGGCTCTGGATGAGCAGTTCTTC. Residues: CASGQSGRALDEQFF.

The chain employs TRBV6-6 and TRBJ1-5; no firm D call. V was cut by 7 bases and J by 6 bases, with 10 bases left in between. The germline V gene encodes CDR1 MNHNY and CDR2 SVGAGI (reference sequence). The CDR3 runs 12 residues. DNA for the CDR3: TGTGCCAGCACGGACCTCCGTCAGCCCCAGCATTTT. This translates into CASTDLRQPQHF.

The V call is TRBV5-1, the J call TRBJ2-5; 11 nucleotides match TRBD2. V lost 2 bases and J lost 12; bases outside the gene matches: 6. Germline V gene sequence: CDR1 SGHRS, CDR2 YFSETQ. The CDR3 extends over 13 amino acids. The CDR3, as DNA: TGCGCCAGCAGCTTAGGACTAGCGGGCAATAAGTACTTC. Translation gives CASSLGLAGNKYF.

This clonotype has a handful of counts. The chain has TRBV10-3 and TRBJ2-7; TRBD1 might be the D (5 bases). The CDR3 totals 13 residues. In germline, CDR1 is ENHRY, CDR2 SYGVKD. V lost 2 bases and J 2 bases, leaving 7 bases between the germline ends. The CDR3 reads CAISEQGTYEQYF. The CDR3, as DNA: TGTGCCATCAGTGAGCAGGGAACCTACGAGCAGTACTTC.

The V and J genes are TRBV4-1 and TRBJ2-1; D ambiguous. The germline V gene has CDR1 MGHRA and CDR2 YSYEKL. Deletions cut 4 bases from V and 0 bases from J, with 16 bases between. The CDR3 has 17 residues. The CDR3 bases are TGCGCCAGCAGCCCAGGCGGAGTCCCGAGCTCCTACAATGAGCAGTTCTTC. This gives the protein CASSPGGVPSSYNEQFF.

This sequence joins TRBV2 and TRBJ1-1; no definite D call. V was cut by 6 bases and J by 7 bases, with 9 bases left in between. The germline gives CDR1 SNHLY, CDR2 FYNNEI. The CDR3 spans 11 residues. CDR3 DNA: TGTGCCAGCAGGGAACCTGTTGAAGCTTTCTTT. It is translated as CASREPVEAFF.

The chain carries TRBV6-2 or TRBV6-3 and TRBJ2-1; D uncertain. The V end was cut by 7 bases, the J end by 7 bases, with 23 bases between. This CDR3 is 16 amino acids long. Germline V lookup: CDR1 MNHEY, CDR2 SVGEGT. Here the CDR3 reads CASTFSGVVVINEQFF. CDR3 coding DNA: TGTGCCAGCACATTTTCTGGAGTAGTTGTAATAAATGAGCAGTTCTTC.

The chain links TRBV11-1 to TRBJ2-5; D possibly corresponds to TRBD2 (6 bases). V dropped 2 bases and J dropped 6 bases, with 13 bases sitting between them. Germline-derived CDR1 and CDR2 are SGHAT and FQDESV (reference sequence). CDR3 length: 14 amino acids. CDR3 protein: CASSLQPSEQTQYF. The CDR3 DNA reads as TGTGCCAGCAGCTTACAGCCTAGCGAGCAGACCCAGTACTTC.

DNA for the CDR3: TGTGCCATCAGTGATGGCGGGCTGAGCCAAGAGACCCAGTACTTC. It is translated as CAISDGGLSQETQYF. The chain combines TRBV10-3 with TRBJ2-5; TRBD2 might be the D (5 bases). The V end was cut by 3 bases, the J end by 1 base, with 12 bases between. The CDR3 contains 15 residues. CDR1 is ENHRY, CDR2 SYGVKD, per germline.

CDR3 residues: CASSQDQDVRNYGYTF. The CDR3 bases are TGCGCCAGCAGCCAAGATCAGGACGTCAGAAACTATGGCTACACCTTC. The rearrangement joins TRBV4-1 to TRBJ1-2; D is undetermined. Germline V gene sequence: CDR1 MGHRA, CDR2 YSYEKL. The CDR3 loop spans 16 amino acids. The germline V and J ends were trimmed by 0 bases and 2 bases, with 13 bases remaining between them.

The chain combines TRBV27 with TRBJ2-2, with D possibly being TRBD1 (6 bases). The CDR3 totals 15 residues. CDR1 and CDR2 (germline): MNHEY, SMNVEV (reference sequence). Trimming took 6 bases from V and 6 from J, leaving 17 bases between them. This chain's CDR3 is CASSPYRGLAGELFF. CDR3 DNA: TGTGCCAGCAGCCCTTATAGGGGGTTGGCCGGGGAGCTGTTTTTT.

The chain joins TRBV15 to TRBJ1-2; a possible D gene is TRBD1 (5 bases). Per germline, CDR1 LNHNV and CDR2 YYDKDF (reference sequence). V was pared by 0 bases and J by 7 bases, with 15 bases between. The CDR3 spans 15 residues. The CDR3 region has the DNA TGTGCCACCAGCAGAGATCGCCCGACGGGGGGTGGCTACACCTTC. This codes for CATSRDRPTGGGYTF.

The chain carries TRBV4-1 and TRBJ2-5; D might be TRBD2 (5 bases). Judging by the DNA end, TRBJ2-7 fits better; the J call may be wrong. Germline CDR1 MGHRA, CDR2 YSYEKL. This CDR3 contains 14 residues. The CDR3 DNA reads as TGCGCCAGCTCAATCGGACTGAGCAACTACGAGCAGTACTTC. It encodes CASSIGLSNYEQYF.

This clonotype was seen a handful of times. The chain is built from TRBV7-2 and TRBJ1-2, with D hard to call. Trimming removed 1 base from V and 0 bases from J, with 12 bases in between. This CDR3 comprises 16 residues. Germline V CDR1 and CDR2: SGHTA, FQGNSA. CDR3 protein: CASSLVGGEANYGYTF. DNA of the CDR3: TGTGCCAGCAGCTTAGTCGGTGGCGAGGCTAACTATGGCTACACCTTC.